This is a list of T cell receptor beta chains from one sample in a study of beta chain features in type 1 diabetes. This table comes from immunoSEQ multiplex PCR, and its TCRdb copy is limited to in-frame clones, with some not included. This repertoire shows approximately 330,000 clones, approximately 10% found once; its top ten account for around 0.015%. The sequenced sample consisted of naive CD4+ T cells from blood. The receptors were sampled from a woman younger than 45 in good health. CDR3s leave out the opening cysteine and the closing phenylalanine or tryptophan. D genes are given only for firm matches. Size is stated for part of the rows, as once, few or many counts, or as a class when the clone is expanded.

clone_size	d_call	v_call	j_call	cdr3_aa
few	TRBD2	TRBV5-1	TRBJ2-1	ASSFSGREDYNEQF
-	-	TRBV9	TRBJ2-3	ASSGTYDTDTQY
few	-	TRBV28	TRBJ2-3	ASSFVWTARTDTQY
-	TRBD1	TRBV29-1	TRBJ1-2	SVARDRGLYGYT
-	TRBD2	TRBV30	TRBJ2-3	AWNSGSLYTQY
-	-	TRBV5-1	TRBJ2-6	ASSLIGAGANVLT
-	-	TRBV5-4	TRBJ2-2	ASTPRVGPGELF
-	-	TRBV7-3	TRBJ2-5	ASSSRTVQETQY
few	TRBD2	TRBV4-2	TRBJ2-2	ASSPGAGGSTGELF
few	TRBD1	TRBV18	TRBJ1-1	ASSPAGQGGVTEAF
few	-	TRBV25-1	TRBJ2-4	ASSPEGYRSAKNIQY
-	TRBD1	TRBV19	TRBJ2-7	ASSSRDRGLYEQY
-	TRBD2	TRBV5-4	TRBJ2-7	ASSFGGSTTYEQY
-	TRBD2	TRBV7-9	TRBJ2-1	ASSGTSGPAYNEQF
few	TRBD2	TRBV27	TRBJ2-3	ASSLVSGRDTQY
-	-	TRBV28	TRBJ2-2	ASSLLTWTANTGELF
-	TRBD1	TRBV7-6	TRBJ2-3	ASSWGTGEVVNTQY
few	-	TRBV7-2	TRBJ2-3	ASSLSSGSGTDTQY
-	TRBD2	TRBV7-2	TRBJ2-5	ASSLALAGAETQY
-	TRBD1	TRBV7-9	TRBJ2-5	ASSSGQGPKTQY
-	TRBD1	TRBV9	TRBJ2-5	ASSPSRPEGAGQETQY
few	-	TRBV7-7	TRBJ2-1	ASSLSGSYNEQF
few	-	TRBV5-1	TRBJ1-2	ASSSDYPRGHGYT
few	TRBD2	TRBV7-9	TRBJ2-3	ASSSGTSGTDTQY
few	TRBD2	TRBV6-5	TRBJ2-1	ASMGGSSYNEQF
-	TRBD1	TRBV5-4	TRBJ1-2	ASSLGQGANYGYT
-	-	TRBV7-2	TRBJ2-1	ASGGLAAGGQF